Given below is one TCR beta chain in context. As yet, its antigen is unknown. This CDR3 has 12 residues. V shed 10 bases and J shed 1 base, with 10 bases lying between them. Germline V CDR1 and CDR2: SEHNR, FQNEAQ (reference sequence). Sample donors were healthy Caucasian individuals that came from Russia, aged about 6 to 100. Together with a sample-barcoded 5' primer, a J-beta primer mix was included in a second PCR lasting 7 to 11 cycles. Unique molecular identifiers of 12 random nucleotides labeled each cDNA. Each CDR3 protein is one row after TCRdb ran MiXCR on the 5' RACE reads. The table lists roughly 2 million distinct CDR3 sequences, roughly 52% of them singletons. The data are from a study of blood T cells in healthy people across ages. The study, taken as a whole, reports: Measured against age, TCR beta diversity per million T cells decreased in a roughly linear manner. The study found more naive CD4+ cells and higher diversity in long-lived than aged donors.

The specimen sequenced was blood. The sequence came from a woman between 35 and 50 years old in good health. The gene calls are TRBV7-9 and TRBJ2-5, with TRBD1 as a possible D gene (5 bases). This CDR3 is CANGQIQETQYF. CDR3 coding DNA: TGTGCCAACGGACAAATCCAAGAGACCCAGTACTTC.